These 3 T cell receptor beta chains share one sample of origin, sequenced in a study of CD8 T cells in Susac syndrome. It was with random hexamers that roughly 0.45 to 1 ug RNA was reverse transcribed. TCRdb re-analysed the immunoSEQ multiplex PCR reads in MiXCR, keeping a single row per CDR3 protein. Among 170,000 or so distinct CDR3 sequences listed, approximately 95% were seen once. The sequenced material came from CD8+ T cells from PBMCs. These receptors all come from a human donor with multiple sclerosis.

The gene calls are TRBV13 and TRBJ2-7, with 10 bases matching TRBD2. Per germline, CDR1 PRHDT and CDR2 FYEKMQ (reference sequence). The CDR3 extends over 16 amino acids. V lost 0 bases, J lost 2 bases, and 4 bases stayed unmatched. DNA of the CDR3: TGTGCCAGCAGCTTAGGAGTAGCGGGGGGCCCCTACGAGCAGTACTTC. Amino acids: CASSLGVAGGPYEQYF.

The chain recombines TRBV27 with TRBJ1-1, with D perhaps TRBD1 (6 bases). Germline loops: CDR1 MNHEY, CDR2 SMNVEV (reference sequence). The V end was cut by 5 bases, the J end by 1 base, with 11 bases between. The CDR3 has 14 residues. DNA for the CDR3: TGTGCCAGCAGTCTGTCGGGACAGAACACTGAAGCTTTCTTT. As protein: CASSLSGQNTEAFF.

V gene TRBV20-1 combines with J gene TRBJ1-2, with D perhaps matching TRBD1 (6 bases). Germline V CDR1 and CDR2: DFQATT, SNEGSKA (reference sequence). The CDR3 loop spans 13 amino acids. V dropped 6 bases and J dropped 4 bases, with 15 bases sitting between them. Written as DNA, the CDR3 is TGCAGTGCGAGGAGTGGCAGGGGCTATGGCTACACCTTC. Translated: CSARSGRGYGYTF.